Listed here is a single T cell receptor (beta chain). This entry belongs to a study of blood T cell repertoires in COVID-19. Germline V CDR1 and CDR2: LNHDA, SQIVND (reference sequence). Germline trimming cut 5 bases from V and 4 bases from J; bases unmatched to any gene: 8. This CDR3 spans 15 amino acids. Only in-frame clones appear in the TCRdb table, and some are missing; sequencing was by immunoSEQ multiplex PCR. The sample consists of approximately 90,000 clones, 85% of them appearing once. What was sequenced was peripheral blood. The rearrangement uses TRBV19 and TRBJ1-2; 9 bases match TRBD1. The receptor was derived from an older man with acute or convalescent COVID-19. The CDR3 region is CASSPDDRGGYGYTF. The CDR3, as DNA: TGTGCCAGTAGTCCCGACGACAGGGGGGGCTATGGCTACACCTTC.